This T cell receptor beta chain came from a study of cytomegalovirus exposure and HLA in healthy donors. As concerns this clone: Its antigen is not known.

This PCR relied on a set of 60 Vbeta primers and 13 Jbeta primers. Profiled with immunoSEQ multiplex PCR; TCRdb holds only in-frame clones, not every one. The repertoire has some 130,000 clones, around 75% of them found once; the top ten carry roughly 3%. CDR3 length equals 13 residues. J lost 5 bases, V lost 6 bases, and 5 bases had no gene match. Germline lookup yields CDR1 MNHNS and CDR2 SASEGT. The study, taken as a whole, reports: For presence/absence analyses, sequencing depth was assumed to be roughly uniform across donors.

This sequence joins TRBV6-1 and TRBJ2-7; 9 bases align to TRBD1. The sequencing sample was made of PBMCs. The source is a young man in good health and CMV-seronegative. CDR3 amino acids: CASRDRGSHEQYF. The CDR3 region has the DNA TGTGCCAGCAGGGACAGGGGTTCCCACGAGCAGTACTTC.